This T cell receptor (beta chain) is from a study of identifying expanded T cells in peripheral blood. This clone was detected only once. Sequencing was performed with immunoSEQ multiplex PCR; in TCRdb, only in-frame clones are kept and a portion is missing. The sample contains just under 65,000 clones, more than 75% of which appear only once. Healthy donors had no documented immune events, such as infections, while sampled. Input material: blood. The receptor was derived from a person aged 18 to 75 in good health.

Written as DNA, the CDR3 is TGCGCCAGCAGCCAAGAGGTCCTAGCGGGGGTGAGGAGCTCCTACGAGCAGTACTTC. It is translated as CASSQEVLAGVRSSYEQYF. The rearrangement joins TRBV4-3 to TRBJ2-7, with 10 bases that match TRBD2. Per germline, CDR1 LGHNA and CDR2 YSLEER. This CDR3 has 19 amino acids. The J segment lost 0 bases and the V segment lost 0 bases, leaving 11 bases of the junction unmatched.